This record looks at one TCR beta chain sequence and its context. There are 14 residues in the CDR3. Germline assignment: CDR1 KGHSH and CDR2 LQKENI. V trimming: 5 bases; J trimming: 9 bases; junction bases outside the gene matches: 6. Individuals aged about 18 to 100 years were recruited from about two dozen US areas. The data are from a study of blood T cell repertoires in COVID-19. TCRdb's copy holds only in-frame clones and misses some; the assay was immunoSEQ multiplex PCR. The sample shows roughly 330,000 clones, 80% to 90% of them seen only once. Input material: PBMCs or T cells enriched from blood (not recorded which). V and J are TRBV18 and TRBJ1-6, with 8 bases aligning to TRBD1. This TCR derives from a woman aged 25 to 39 who had recovered from COVID-19. The CDR3 region has the DNA TGTGCCAGCTCATGGGGGACAGGAACTTCACCCCTCCACTTT. As protein: CASSWGTGTSPLHF.